Each of the 16 T cell receptor beta chains below was sequenced from the same sample in a study of blood T cell repertoires in COVID-19 (dated by TCRdb to about 2020). Library preparation employed the immunoSEQ multiplex PCR assay. Drawn from immuneACCESS, this table holds only the in-frame rearrangements with V and J called that TCRdb kept. Clones are partly lost; checked studies trace under half to an unresolved V gene and leave the rest unexplained. The sample includes 240,000 or so clones, with 81% observed a single time. The top ten hold approximately 7.5% of the sample. Sequenced input: peripheral blood. These receptor sequences come from an elderly woman with COVID-19, enrolled during active disease.

This chain links TRBV7-9 with TRBJ1-3; tentative D call: TRBD1 (6 bases). Trimming removed 2 bases at V and 4 bases at J, with 12 bases between. Germline CDR1 is SEHNR and CDR2 is FQNEAQ (reference sequence). The CDR3 extends over 15 amino acids. The CDR3 coding sequence is TGTGCCAGCAGCTTATTTCAGGGGACAGGAAACACCATATATTTT. Encoded protein: CASSLFQGTGNTIYF.

This sequence joins TRBV28 and TRBJ1-6; TRBD1 might be the D (5 bases). The CDR3 has 15 residues. Trimming took off 7 bases at V and 7 bases at J, with 17 bases between the two ends. Germline-derived CDR1 and CDR2 are MDHEN and SYDVKM. CDR3 loop: CASTPRGVSNSPLHF. The CDR3 DNA reads TGTGCCAGCACCCCACGGGGGGTTAGCAATTCACCCCTCCACTTT.

The rearrangement uses TRBV24-1 and TRBJ1-1, with D maybe TRBD1 (5 bases). V was clipped by 5 bases and J by 5 bases, with 11 bases between them. Germline CDR1 and CDR2: KGHDR and SFDVKD. CDR3 length equals 13 residues. Written as DNA, the CDR3 is TGTGCCACCAGTGCCGGGGGAGGAACTGAAGCTTTCTTT. Translation gives CATSAGGGTEAFF.

V gene TRBV7-2 combines with J gene TRBJ2-3, with 9 bases matching TRBD2. Germline values: CDR1 SGHTA, CDR2 FQGNSA. V trimming: 2 bases; J trimming: 1 base; junction bases outside the gene matches: 4. The CDR3 contains 16 residues. In DNA, the CDR3 is TGTGCCAGCAGCTTAACCAGCGGGGGGCGCACAGATACGCAGTATTTT. This gives the protein CASSLTSGGRTDTQYF.

The genes are TRBV28 and TRBJ1-5; 9 nucleotides line up with TRBD1. Germline CDR1 is MDHEN and CDR2 is SYDVKM. The CDR3 runs 14 residues. Losses at the gene ends were 3 bases for V and 9 bases for J; bases not matched to a gene: 6. CDR3 nucleotide sequence: TGTGCCAGCAGTTTGGACAGGGGCTTAGGGCCCCAGCATTTT. It codes for CASSLDRGLGPQHF.

The V call is TRBV6-1, the J call TRBJ1-5; 9 bases map to TRBD1. With 5 bases clipped from V and 4 bases from J, the junction kept 6 bases outside the gene matches. This CDR3 has 15 residues. CDR1 MNHNS and CDR2 SASEGT come from the germline V gene. CDR3 coding DNA: TGTGCCAGCAGTCCCGGACAGGGGATGAATCAGCCCCAGCATTTT. Amino acid sequence: CASSPGQGMNQPQHF.

The chain is built from TRBV7-2 and TRBJ2-7; D is perhaps TRBD1 (5 bases). Trimming stripped 5 bases from V and 5 bases from J, with 10 bases between. The CDR3 has 12 residues. Germline values: CDR1 SGHTA, CDR2 FQGNSA. The CDR3 sequence is CASSLTGHEQYF. CDR3 DNA: TGTGCCAGCAGCCTAACAGGTCACGAGCAGTACTTC.

The V gene is TRBV9, the J gene TRBJ2-5; 8 bases align to TRBD1. Germline trimming cut 3 bases from V and 4 bases from J; bases unmatched to any gene: 5. The CDR3 contains 14 residues. CDR1 is SGDLS and CDR2 is YYNGEE in the germline V gene. CDR3 coding DNA: TGTGCCAGCAGCGCTGGACAGGGAACAGAGACCCAGTACTTC. Translation: CASSAGQGTETQYF.

This clone was seen only once. V usage is TRBV24-1 and J usage is TRBJ2-5; D gene uncertain. V lost 3 bases, J lost 1 base, and 11 bases lay in between. CDR3 length: 15 residues. Germline values: CDR1 KGHDR, CDR2 SFDVKD. The CDR3 nucleotides read TGTGCCACCAGTGATCGAATCCCGGGCCAAGAGACCCAGTACTTC. Amino acid sequence: CATSDRIPGQETQYF.

The chain carries TRBV12-5 and TRBJ2-2; D not certain. V was pared by 10 bases and J by 6 bases, with 12 bases between. CDR3 size: 12 residues. From germline, CDR1 is LGHNT and CDR2 FRNRAP. CDR3 nucleotides: TGTGCTACCACCGGTTCTTCCGGGGAGCTGTTTTTT. As protein: CATTGSSGELFF. Complete variable domain (other parts from reference TRBV12-5 and TRBJ2-2): DARVTQTPRHKVTEMGQEVTMRCQPILGHNTVFWYRQTMMQGLELLAYFRNRAPLDDSGMPKDRFSAEMPDATLATLKIQPSEPRDSAVYFCATTGSSGELFFGEGSRLTVL.

This clone was recorded once. CDR3 sequence: CASSQSLLRQGSGNTIYF. The CDR3 DNA sequence: TGTGCCAGCAGCCAGAGCCTCTTAAGACAGGGCTCTGGAAACACCATATATTTT. The rearrangement uses TRBV9 and TRBJ1-3; 7 bases line up with TRBD1. After removal of 4 bases from V and 0 bases from J, the junction contained 13 bases not matched to a gene. From germline, CDR1 is SGDLS and CDR2 YYNGEE. The CDR3 consists of 18 residues.

The V call is TRBV30, the J call TRBJ2-3; D unclear. Trimming removed 6 bases at V and 0 bases at J, with 13 bases between. The CDR3 has 14 amino acids. Germline V gene sequence: CDR1 GTSNPN, CDR2 SVGIG (reference sequence). CDR3 amino acids: CACSVRMSTDTQYF. CDR3 DNA sequence: TGTGCCTGTTCCGTGAGGATGAGCACAGATACGCAGTATTTT.

The chain's CDR3 is CASRPGTAPYEQYF. In DNA form, the CDR3 reads TGTGCCAGCAGACCCGGGACAGCCCCCTACGAGCAGTACTTC. V and J are TRBV6-5 and TRBJ2-7; TRBD1 matches 7 bases. J gave up 2 bases and V 6 bases, and 7 bases lay outside the gene matches. Germline-derived CDR1 and CDR2 are MNHEY and SVGAGI. The CDR3 consists of 14 residues.

The genes are TRBV15 and TRBJ1-2; 7 bases fit TRBD1. This CDR3 is 16 amino acids long. The V gene end was trimmed by 5 bases and the J gene end by 2 bases; junction bases not matched to a gene: 11. Germline CDR1 and CDR2: LNHNV and YYDKDF (reference sequence). The CDR3 bases are TGTGCCACCAGCCCAGGGGGTAGCAGGCTAAACTATGGCTACACCTTC. This translates into CATSPGGSRLNYGYTF.

The V gene is TRBV6-7, the J gene TRBJ2-5; 9 nucleotides line up with TRBD2. TRBV6-7 is classed as an ORF, of uncertain function. Trimming at V came to 5 bases and at J to 7 bases, leaving 14 bases not matched to a gene. This CDR3 has 16 residues. The CDR3: CASSPGLASPQGTQYF. In nucleotides, the CDR3 is TGTGCCAGCAGTCCCGGACTAGCGTCACCTCAGGGGACCCAGTACTTC.

The chain combines TRBV5-4 with TRBJ1-1; 7 bases fit TRBD1. Germline V lookup: CDR1 SGHNT, CDR2 YYREEE (reference sequence). Trimming at V came to 4 bases and at J to 5 bases, leaving 14 bases not matched to a gene. This CDR3 is 16 amino acids long. The CDR3 region is CASSKLSQGVGTEAFF. The CDR3 DNA reads as TGTGCCAGCAGCAAATTATCTCAGGGGGTTGGTACTGAAGCTTTCTTT.